These 9 T cell receptor beta chains were all obtained from the same sample, sequenced in a study of T-cell reconstitution after alpha-beta-depleted transplantation in children (dated by TCRdb to 2016 to 2017). Library preparation employed PCR. Sequenced on an Illumina HiSeq 2500. TCR library preparation used molecular barcoding, with unique molecular identifiers applied to normalize quantification of the TCRbeta repertoire. TCRdb took the public reads, trimmed them with fastp at Q25, ran MiXCR for clone calling and kept in-frame beta chains. Rows merge per CDR3 protein into single entries with the most common DNA and genes. The sample table contains 350,000 to 500,000 distinct CDR3 sequences; only one count was recorded for 43% of them. Around 29% of the sample is in the top ten clones. The treatment or condition tag for this specimen amounts to: allogeneic hematopoietic cell transplantation with graft depleted of TCRalphabeta T cells and CD19 B cells.

The sequencing used PBMCs, collected before TCRalphabeta/CD19-depleted stem cell transplant. These receptors came from a girl aged 2-9 years with aplastic anemia, due to receive a stem cell transplant.

This clonotype has ten or more counts. The gene calls are TRBV2 and TRBJ2-1; the D gene is possibly TRBD2 (5 bases). The CDR3 covers 16 residues. V shed 4 bases and J shed 5 bases, with 18 bases lying between them. Germline V gives CDR1 SNHLY, CDR2 FYNNEI. The DNA of the CDR3 is TGTGCCAGCAGTGGAACCACTAGAGTAGCCCACAATGAGCAGTTCTTC. It is translated as CASSGTTRVAHNEQFF.

The chain recombines TRBV29-1 with TRBJ2-3; D gene uncertain. From germline, CDR1 is SQVTM and CDR2 ANQGSEA. V lost 4 bases, J lost 5 bases, and 4 bases lay in between. The length of the CDR3 is 10 residues. The CDR3 region has the DNA TGCAGCGTTGTGAGAGATACGCAGTATTTT. It yields the protein CSVVRDTQYF.

This clonotype has just a few counts. The rearrangement links TRBV7-9 to TRBJ2-6; D unclear. CDR1 is SEHNR and CDR2 is FQNEAQ in the germline V gene (reference sequence). The CDR3 extends over 15 amino acids. V shed 7 bases and J shed 0 bases, with 10 bases lying between them. DNA for the CDR3: TGTGCCAGCACCAAACGAATCTCTGGGGCCAACGTCCTGACTTTC. Translating gives CASTKRISGANVLTF.

This clonotype showed up many times. The chain links TRBV7-9 to TRBJ1-1; 9 bases map to TRBD1. The junction had 10 bases not matched to a gene; V was cut back by 5 bases and J by 3 bases. Germline V gives CDR1 SEHNR, CDR2 FQNEAQ (reference sequence). The CDR3 runs to 16 residues. CDR3 DNA: TGTGCCAGCAGCACCATCGGACAGGGGATGGACACTGAAGCTTTCTTT. It codes for CASSTIGQGMDTEAFF.

This clonotype occurred many times. The rearrangement links TRBV12-3 or TRBV12-4 to TRBJ1-1; 8 bases match TRBD1. The trim removed 1 base at V and 6 bases at J, leaving 16 bases unmatched. The CDR3 has 18 residues. CDR3 in amino acids: CASSLEGRGRGFPAEAFF. The CDR3 nucleotides read TGTGCCAGCAGTTTAGAAGGCAGGGGGCGAGGTTTCCCCGCTGAAGCTTTCTTT.

V and J are TRBV7-8 and TRBJ2-2, with unresolved D. The CDR3 has 15 amino acids. The V end lost 2 bases, the J end lost 2 bases, and 9 bases lay between the germline ends. Germline V CDR1 and CDR2: SGHVS, FQNEAQ. DNA of the CDR3: TGTGCCAGCAGCTTACTGGCGTTTAACACCGGGGAGCTGTTTTTT. Its protein is CASSLLAFNTGELFF.

This clonotype occurred many times. This chain links TRBV5-1 with TRBJ1-1; weak D call: TRBD1 (6 bases). This CDR3 has 14 amino acids. Trimming left V 4 bases short and J 4 bases short, with 14 bases between. CDR1 SGHRS and CDR2 YFSETQ come from the germline V gene. The CDR3 loop is CASSPREGGTEAFF. As DNA, the CDR3 is TGCGCCAGCAGCCCCCGGGAGGGGGGCACTGAAGCTTTCTTT.

V gene TRBV19 combines with J gene TRBJ2-5; 7 nucleotides match TRBD2. Germline assignment: CDR1 LNHDA and CDR2 SQIVND (reference sequence). CDR3 length: 13 residues. With V trimmed by 4 bases and J by 5 bases, 4 bases remained unmatched. The CDR3 bases are TGTGCCAGTAGTACCGGGGGGACGGAGACCCAGTACTTC. This translates into CASSTGGTETQYF. The variable domain in full, with the rest retrieved from reference TRBV19 and TRBJ2-5, is DGGITQSPKYLFRKEGQNVTLSCEQNLNHDAMYWYRQDPGQGLRLIYYSQIVNDFQKGDIAEGYSVSREKKESFPLTVTSAQKNPTAFYLCASSTGGTETQYFGPGTRLLVL.

The chain carries TRBV20-1 and TRBJ2-1; weak D call: TRBD2 (5 bases). V lost 6 bases and J 0 bases, leaving 12 bases between the germline ends. The germline gives CDR1 DFQATT, CDR2 SNEGSKA (reference sequence). The CDR3 totals 14 residues. The CDR3 bases are TGCAGTGCCCGTAAGCGGAGCTCCTACAATGAGCAGTTCTTC. Amino acid sequence: CSARKRSSYNEQFF.